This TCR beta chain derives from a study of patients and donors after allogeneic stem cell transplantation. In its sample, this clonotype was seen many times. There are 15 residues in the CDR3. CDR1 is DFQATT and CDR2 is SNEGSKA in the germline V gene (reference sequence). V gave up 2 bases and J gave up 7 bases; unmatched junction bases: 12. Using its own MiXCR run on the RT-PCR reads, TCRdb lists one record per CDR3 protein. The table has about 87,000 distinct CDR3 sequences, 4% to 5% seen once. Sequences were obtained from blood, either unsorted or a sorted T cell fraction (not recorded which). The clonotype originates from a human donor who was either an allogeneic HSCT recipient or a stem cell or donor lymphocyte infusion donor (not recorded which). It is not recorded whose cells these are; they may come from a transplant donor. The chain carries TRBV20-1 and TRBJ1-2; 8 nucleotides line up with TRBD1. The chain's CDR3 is CSARPPGQGIGGYTF. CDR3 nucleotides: TGCAGTGCTAGACCCCCCGGACAGGGAATAGGTGGCTACACCTTC.